These 3 T cell receptor beta chains were sequenced from one sample in a study of identical twins. TCRdb fed the 5' RACE reads into MiXCR, producing one record per CDR3 protein. The profile shows 1.5 million to 2 million distinct CDR3 sequences, around 29% of them singletons. The sample was cord blood. Source of these receptors: a newborn girl in good health.

This clonotype occurred a few times. V gene TRBV9 combines with J gene TRBJ2-1; 9 bases agree with TRBD1. This CDR3 is built from 16 residues. With V trimmed by 0 bases and J by 4 bases, 5 bases remained unmatched. The germline V gene has CDR1 SGDLS and CDR2 YYNGEE. CDR3 coding DNA: TGTGCCAGCAGCGTAGCGGGACAGGGCCTATACAATGAGCAGTTCTTC. The encoded protein is CASSVAGQGLYNEQFF. The whole variable domain, remainder taken from reference TRBV9 and TRBJ2-1, is DSGVTQTPKHLITATGQRVTLRCSPRSGDLSVYWYQQSLDQGLQFLIQYYNGEERAKGNILERFSAQQFPDLHSELNLSSLELGDSALYFCASSVAGQGLYNEQFFGPGTRLTVL.

This sequence joins TRBV2 and TRBJ2-3; 9 nucleotides align to TRBD2. The V gene end was trimmed by 3 bases and the J gene end by 1 base; junction bases not matched to a gene: 8. The CDR3 is 17 amino acids. CDR1 and CDR2 from the germline V gene are SNHLY and FYNNEI. CDR3 loop: CASSDRLAAFGTDTQYF. The CDR3 DNA sequence: TGTGCCAGCAGTGATAGACTAGCGGCTTTTGGCACAGATACGCAGTATTTT.

The V call is TRBV5-1, the J call TRBJ2-3; TRBD2 matches 7 bases. The CDR3 length is 16 residues. V shed 0 bases and J 9 bases; nucleotides not matched to a gene: 13. CDR1 and CDR2 from the germline V gene are SGHRS and YFSETQ. CDR3 region: CASSLVGGGPLKTQYF. For the CDR3, the DNA is TGCGCCAGCAGCTTGGTTGGGGGAGGGCCACTCAAAACGCAGTATTTT.